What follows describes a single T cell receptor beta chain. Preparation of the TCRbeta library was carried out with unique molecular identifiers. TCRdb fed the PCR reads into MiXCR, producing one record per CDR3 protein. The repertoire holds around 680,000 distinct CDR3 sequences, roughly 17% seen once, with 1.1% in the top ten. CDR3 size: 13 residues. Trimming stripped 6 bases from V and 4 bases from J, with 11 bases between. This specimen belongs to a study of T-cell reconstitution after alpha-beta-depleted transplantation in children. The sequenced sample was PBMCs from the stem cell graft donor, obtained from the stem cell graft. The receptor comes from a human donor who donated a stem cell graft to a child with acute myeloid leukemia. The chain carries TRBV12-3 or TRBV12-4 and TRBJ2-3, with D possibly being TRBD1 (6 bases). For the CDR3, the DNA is TGTGCCAGCAGATTAACAGGGCCAGATACGCAGTATTTT. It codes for CASRLTGPDTQYF.